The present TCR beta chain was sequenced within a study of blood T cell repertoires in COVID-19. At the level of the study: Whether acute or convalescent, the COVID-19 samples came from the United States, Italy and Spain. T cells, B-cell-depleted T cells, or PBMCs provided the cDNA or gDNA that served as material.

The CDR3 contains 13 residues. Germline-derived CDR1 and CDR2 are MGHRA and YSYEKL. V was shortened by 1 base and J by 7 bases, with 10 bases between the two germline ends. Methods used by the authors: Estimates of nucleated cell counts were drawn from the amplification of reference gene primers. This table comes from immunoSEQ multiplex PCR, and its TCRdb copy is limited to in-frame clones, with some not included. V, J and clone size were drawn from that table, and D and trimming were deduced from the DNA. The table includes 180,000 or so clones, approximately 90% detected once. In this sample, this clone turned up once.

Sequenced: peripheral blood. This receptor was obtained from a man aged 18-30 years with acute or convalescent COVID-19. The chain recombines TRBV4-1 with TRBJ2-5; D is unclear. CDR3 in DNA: TGCGCCAGCAGCCAAGGAGGAGTCGGGACCCAGTACTTC. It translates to CASSQGGVGTQYF.